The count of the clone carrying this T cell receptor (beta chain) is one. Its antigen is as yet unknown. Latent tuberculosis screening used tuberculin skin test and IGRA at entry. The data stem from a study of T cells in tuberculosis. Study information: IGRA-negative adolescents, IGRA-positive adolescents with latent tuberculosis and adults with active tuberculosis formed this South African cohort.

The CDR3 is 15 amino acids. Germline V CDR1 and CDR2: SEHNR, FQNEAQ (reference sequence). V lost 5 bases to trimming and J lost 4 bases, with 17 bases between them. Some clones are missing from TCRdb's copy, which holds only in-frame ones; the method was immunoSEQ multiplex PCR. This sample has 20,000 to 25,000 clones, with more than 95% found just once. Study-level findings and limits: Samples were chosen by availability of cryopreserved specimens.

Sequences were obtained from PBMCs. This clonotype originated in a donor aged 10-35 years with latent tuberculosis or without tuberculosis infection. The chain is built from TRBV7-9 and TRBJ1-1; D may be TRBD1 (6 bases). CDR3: CASSKGPGDSTEAFF. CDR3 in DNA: TGTGCCAGCAGCAAGGGTCCAGGGGATAGCACTGAAGCTTTCTTT.